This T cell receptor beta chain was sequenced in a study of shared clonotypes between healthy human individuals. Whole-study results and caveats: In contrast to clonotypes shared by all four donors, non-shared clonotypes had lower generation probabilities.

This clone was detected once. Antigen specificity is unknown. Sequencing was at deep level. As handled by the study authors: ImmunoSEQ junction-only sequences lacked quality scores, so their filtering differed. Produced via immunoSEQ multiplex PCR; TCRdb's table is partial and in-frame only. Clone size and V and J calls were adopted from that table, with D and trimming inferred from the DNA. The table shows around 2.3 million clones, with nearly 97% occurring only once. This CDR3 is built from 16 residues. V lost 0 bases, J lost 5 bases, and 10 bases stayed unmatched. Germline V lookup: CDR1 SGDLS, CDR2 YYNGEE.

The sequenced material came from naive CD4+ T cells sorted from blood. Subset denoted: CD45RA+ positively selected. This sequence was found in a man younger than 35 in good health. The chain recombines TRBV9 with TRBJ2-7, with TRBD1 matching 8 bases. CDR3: CASSVGGRTGPHEQYF. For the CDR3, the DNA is TGTGCCAGCAGCGTAGGGGGTCGGACAGGGCCCCACGAGCAGTACTTC. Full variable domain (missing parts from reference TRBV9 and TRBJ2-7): DSGVTQTPKHLITATGQRVTLRCSPRSGDLSVYWYQQSLDQGLQFLIQYYNGEERAKGNILERFSAQQFPDLHSELNLSSLELGDSALYFCASSVGGRTGPHEQYFGPGTRLTVT.